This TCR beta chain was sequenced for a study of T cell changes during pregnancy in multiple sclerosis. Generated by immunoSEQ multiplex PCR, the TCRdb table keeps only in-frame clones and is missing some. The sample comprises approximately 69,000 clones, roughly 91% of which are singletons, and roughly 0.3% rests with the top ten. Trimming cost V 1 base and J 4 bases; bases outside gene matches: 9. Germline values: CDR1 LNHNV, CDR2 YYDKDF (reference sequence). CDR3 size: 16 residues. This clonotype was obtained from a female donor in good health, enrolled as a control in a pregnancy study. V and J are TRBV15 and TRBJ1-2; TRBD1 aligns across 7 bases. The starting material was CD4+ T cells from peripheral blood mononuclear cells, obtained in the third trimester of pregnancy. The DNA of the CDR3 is TGTGCCACCAGCAGAGCGCCAAGAGACAGGGTCTATGGCTACACCTTC. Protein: CATSRAPRDRVYGYTF.